The next 10 T cell receptor beta chains were all read from a single sample in a study of cytomegalovirus exposure and HLA in healthy donors. The primer mix had 60 Vbeta and 13 Jbeta primers. Produced via immunoSEQ multiplex PCR; TCRdb's table is partial and in-frame only. Among around 150,000 clones, approximately 79% were seen once, and the ten largest hold under 2.5%. What was sequenced was PBMCs. These receptors all come from a man in his forties in good health and CMV-seronegative.

In this sample, this clone turned up a few times. The chain has TRBV21-1 and TRBJ2-4; the DNA was not compared with TRBD1, the D call given in the table. TRBV21-1 is a documented pseudogene. The CDR3 has 16 residues. The CDR3 loop is CASSSTGTGGFFVNLF. The CDR3 DNA reads TGTGCCAGCAGCAGTACCGGGACAGGGGGCTTTTTTGTAAACCTTTTC.

V gene TRBV28 combines with J gene TRBJ2-1, with TRBD2 identical over 11 bases. V trimming: 6 bases; J trimming: 5 bases; junction bases outside the gene matches: 6. Per germline, CDR1 MDHEN and CDR2 SYDVKM. This CDR3 contains 15 residues. In nucleotides, the CDR3 is TGTGCCAGCAGCACAGGGGGACTAGCGGACAATGAGCAGTTCTTC. Translating gives CASSTGGLADNEQFF.

This clone turned up a few times. CDR3 nucleotide sequence: TGTGCCAGCAGTTATAAGACTAGCACAGATACGCAGTATTTT. It codes for CASSYKTSTDTQYF. This chain connects TRBV6-5 to TRBJ2-3; unclear D gene. The V and J ends lost 3 bases and 0 bases respectively, with 7 bases between them. Germline V CDR1 and CDR2: MNHEY, SVGAGI. The CDR3 is made up of 14 amino acids.

This clone was recorded a few times. The gene calls are TRBV12-2 and TRBJ2-7; TRBD1 reflects the table's D call only, with no check against the DNA. TRBV12-2 is assigned pseudogene status. This CDR3 spans 14 amino acids. The CDR3 nucleotides are TGTGCAAGTCGCTGCGACAGGGTCTCCTACGAGCAGTACTTC. This gives the protein CASRCDRVSYEQYF.

The chain recombines TRBV7-6 with TRBJ2-3; TRBD2 might be the D (6 bases). Germline V gene lookup returns CDR1 SGHVS and CDR2 FNYEAQ. Trimming left V 4 bases short and J 1 base short, with 9 bases between. The CDR3 runs to 14 residues. CDR3: CASSSREGTDTQYF. In nucleotides, the CDR3 is TGTGCCAGCAGCTCCAGGGAGGGCACAGATACGCAGTATTTT.

This chain connects TRBV7-8 to TRBJ2-5, with D possibly matching TRBD2 (7 bases). The CDR3 is 14 amino acids. The germline V gene encodes CDR1 SGHVS and CDR2 FQNEAQ. V lost 3 bases and J 5 bases, leaving 13 bases between the germline ends. Here the CDR3 DNA reads TGTGCCAGCAGCTTGGGGGGGCAGACGGAGACCCAGTACTTC. Its protein is CASSLGGQTETQYF.

The chain has TRBV5-6 and TRBJ1-2; D gene unclear. Looked up from germline, CDR1 is SGHDT and CDR2 is YYEEEE. Trimming removed 4 bases at V and 4 bases at J, with 14 bases between. This CDR3 spans 14 amino acids. DNA of the CDR3: TGTGCCAGCAGCCCCTGGCGGAGGAGCTATGGCTACACCTTC. It codes for CASSPWRRSYGYTF.

This clone was counted once. The chain has TRBV2 and TRBJ2-3; TRBD2 is a possible D gene (5 bases). Germline lookup yields CDR1 SNHLY and CDR2 FYNNEI. CDR3 length: 13 residues. Trimming pared 6 bases from V and 0 bases from J, leaving 7 bases between. For the CDR3, the DNA is TGTGCCAGCAGCGGACTGAGCACAGATACGCAGTATTTT. Its translation is CASSGLSTDTQYF.

The chain is built from TRBV14 and TRBJ2-1; D uncertain. The CDR3 has 13 residues. V lost 5 bases, J lost 1 base, and 6 bases lay in between. The germline V gene has CDR1 SGHDN and CDR2 FVKESK. This CDR3 is CASSSQSYNEQFF. The CDR3 DNA follows: TGTGCCAGCAGCAGTCAGTCCTACAATGAGCAGTTCTTC.

V and J are TRBV5-4 and TRBJ2-1; 8 bases match TRBD2. Germline lookup yields CDR1 SGHNT and CDR2 YYREEE (reference sequence). There are 14 residues in the CDR3. J was trimmed by 7 bases and V by 4 bases; bases with no gene match: 7. CDR3 sequence (DNA): TGTGCCAGCAGCCACATAGCGGGACGGAATGAGCAGTTCTTC. Amino acid sequence: CASSHIAGRNEQFF.